This T cell receptor (beta chain) derives from a study of blood T cell repertoires in COVID-19. Sequenced by immunoSEQ multiplex PCR; TCRdb stores in-frame clones only, minus some. The table shows approximately 220,000 clones, with roughly four fifths occurring only once. The CDR3 is 14 residues long. Germline V lookup: CDR1 SGHNT, CDR2 YYREEE (reference sequence). The V and J ends lost 2 bases and 6 bases, in that order; junction bases with no gene match: 5. The receptor was derived from a woman between 65 and 79 years old with acute or convalescent COVID-19. The sample taken for sequencing was peripheral blood. V is TRBV5-4 and J is TRBJ2-1; 7 bases match TRBD1. For the CDR3, the DNA is TGTGCCAGCAGCTTAGGGGGCGCGAGCAATGAGCAGTTCTTC. Translated: CASSLGGASNEQFF. Full variable domain (remainder filled in from reference TRBV5-4 and TRBJ2-1): ETGVTQSPTHLIKTRGQQVTLRCSSQSGHNTVSWYQQALGQGPQFIFQYYREEENGRGNFPPRFSGLQFPNYSSELNVNALELDDSALYLCASSLGGASNEQFFGPGTRLTVL.